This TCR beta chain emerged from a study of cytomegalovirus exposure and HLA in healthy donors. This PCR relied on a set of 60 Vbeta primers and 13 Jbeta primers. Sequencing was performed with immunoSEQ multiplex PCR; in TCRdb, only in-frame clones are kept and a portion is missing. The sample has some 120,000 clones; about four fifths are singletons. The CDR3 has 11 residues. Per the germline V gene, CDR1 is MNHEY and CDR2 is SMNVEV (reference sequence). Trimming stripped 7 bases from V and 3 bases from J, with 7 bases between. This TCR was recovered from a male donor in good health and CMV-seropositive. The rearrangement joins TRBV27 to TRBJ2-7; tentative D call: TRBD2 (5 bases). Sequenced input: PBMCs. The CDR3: CASKSGYEQYF. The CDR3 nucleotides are TGTGCCAGCAAGAGCGGCTACGAGCAGTACTTC.